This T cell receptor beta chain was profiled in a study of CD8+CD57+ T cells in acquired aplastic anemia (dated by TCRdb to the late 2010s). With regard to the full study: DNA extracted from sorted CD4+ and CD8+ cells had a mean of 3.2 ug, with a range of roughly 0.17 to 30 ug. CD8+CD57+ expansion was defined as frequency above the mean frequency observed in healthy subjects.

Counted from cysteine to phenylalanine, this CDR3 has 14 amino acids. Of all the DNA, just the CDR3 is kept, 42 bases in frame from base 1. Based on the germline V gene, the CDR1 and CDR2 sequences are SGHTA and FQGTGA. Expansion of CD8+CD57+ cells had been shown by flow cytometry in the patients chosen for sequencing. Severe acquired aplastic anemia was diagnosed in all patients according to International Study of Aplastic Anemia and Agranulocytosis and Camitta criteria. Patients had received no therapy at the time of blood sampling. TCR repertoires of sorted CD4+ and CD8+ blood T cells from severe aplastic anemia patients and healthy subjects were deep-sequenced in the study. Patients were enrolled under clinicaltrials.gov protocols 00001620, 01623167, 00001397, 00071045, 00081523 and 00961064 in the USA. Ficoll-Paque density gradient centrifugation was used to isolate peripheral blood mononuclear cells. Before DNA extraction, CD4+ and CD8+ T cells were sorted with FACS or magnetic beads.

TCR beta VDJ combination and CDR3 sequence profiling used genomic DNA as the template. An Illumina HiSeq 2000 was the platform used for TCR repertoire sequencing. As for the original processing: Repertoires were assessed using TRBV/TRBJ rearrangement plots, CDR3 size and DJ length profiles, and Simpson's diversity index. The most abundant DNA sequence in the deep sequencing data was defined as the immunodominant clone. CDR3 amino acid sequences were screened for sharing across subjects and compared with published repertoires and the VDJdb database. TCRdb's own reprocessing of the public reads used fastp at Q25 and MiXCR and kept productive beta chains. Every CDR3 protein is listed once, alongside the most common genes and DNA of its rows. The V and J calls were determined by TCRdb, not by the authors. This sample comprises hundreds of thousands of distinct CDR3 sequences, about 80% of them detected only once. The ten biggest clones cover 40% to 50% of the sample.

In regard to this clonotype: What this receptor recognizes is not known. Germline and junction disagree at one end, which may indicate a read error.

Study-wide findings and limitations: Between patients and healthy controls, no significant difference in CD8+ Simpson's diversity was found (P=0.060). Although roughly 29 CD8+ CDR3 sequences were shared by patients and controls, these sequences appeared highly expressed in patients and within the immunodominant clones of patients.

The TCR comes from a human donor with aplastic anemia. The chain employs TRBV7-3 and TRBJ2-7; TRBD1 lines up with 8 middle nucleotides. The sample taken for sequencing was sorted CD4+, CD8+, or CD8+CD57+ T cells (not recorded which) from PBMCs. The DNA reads TGTGCCAGCAGTTTCACGGGGACAGGCTACGAGCGGTACTTC. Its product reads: CASSFTGTGYERYF.